This T cell receptor beta chain was profiled in a study of T cell repertoires in cytomegalovirus infection. Turning to the study itself: CMV epitopes in the study were HLA-C-restricted (recently identified) and HLA-B-restricted (well studied). Both a matching HLA type and CMV infection were indicated by public TCR beta signatures. Study findings and constraints: Across the ex vivo response, the dominant clonotypes were HLA-C-restricted CMV-specific TCR beta clonotypes.

In its sample, this clonotype was seen a few times. Its antigen is unknown. The ends lost 2 bases at V and 3 bases at J; junction bases unmatched: 7. Germline V gene data show CDR1 as LGHNA and CDR2 as YNFKEQ. The CDR3 spans 16 residues. Via MiXCR, TCRdb re-called the reads, giving one row per CDR3 protein. Among 110,000 or so distinct CDR3 sequences listed, over 25% were seen once. This receptor was taken from a human donor in good health (CMV status not recorded). Some clones in this sample may be carry-over from other donors' samples. V is TRBV4-2 and J is TRBJ2-3; TRBD1 agrees at 8 bases. The sequenced sample was CD8+ T cells from cultured PBMCs, obtained from culture after CMV antigen stimulation. CDR3 coding DNA: TGTGCCAGCAGCCAACCCACAGGGGGAGGTACAGATACGCAGTATTTT. It codes for CASSQPTGGGTDTQYF.